This TCR beta chain comes out of a study of cytomegalovirus exposure and HLA in healthy donors. Overall study findings and caveats: Most TCRs appeared rarely, but some public TCRs recurred in many donors. In a later analysis, at a false discovery rate of 0.05, about 17,000 TCR beta sequences matched HLA alleles.

In the PCR, 60 Vbeta and 13 Jbeta primers were used. This table comes from immunoSEQ multiplex PCR, and its TCRdb copy is limited to in-frame clones, with some not included. This table holds about 190,000 clones, around three quarters found once. The V gene's germline CDR1 is GTSNPN and CDR2 SVGIG (reference sequence). The V gene end was trimmed by 3 bases and the J gene end by 4 bases; junction bases not matched to a gene: 8. This CDR3 contains 15 residues. The count of this clone is one. As yet, its antigen is unknown. The sample comprised PBMCs. The receptor comes from a boy aged 5 to 17 in good health and CMV-seronegative. The chain recombines TRBV30 with TRBJ1-5; TRBD1 matches 8 bases. In DNA, the CDR3 is TGTGCCTGGAGGGACGGGACAGGCCGAAATCAGCCCCAGCATTTT. This translates into CAWRDGTGRNQPQHF.